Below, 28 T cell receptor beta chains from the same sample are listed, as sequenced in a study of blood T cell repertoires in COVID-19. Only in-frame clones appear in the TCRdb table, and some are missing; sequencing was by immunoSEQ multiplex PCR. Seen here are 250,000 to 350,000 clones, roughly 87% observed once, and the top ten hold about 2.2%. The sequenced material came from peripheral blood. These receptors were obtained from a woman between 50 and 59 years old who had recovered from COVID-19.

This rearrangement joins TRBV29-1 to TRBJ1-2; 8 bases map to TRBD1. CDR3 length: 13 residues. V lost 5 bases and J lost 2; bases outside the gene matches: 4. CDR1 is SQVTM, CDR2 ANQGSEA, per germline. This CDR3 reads CSVSRGPNYGYTF. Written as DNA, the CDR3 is TGCAGCGTTTCCAGGGGGCCAAACTATGGCTACACCTTC. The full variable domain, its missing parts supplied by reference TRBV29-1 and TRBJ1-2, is SAVISQKPSRDICQRGTSLTIQCQVDSQVTMMFWYRQQPGQSLTLIATANQGSEATYESGFVIDKFPISRPNLTFSTLTVSNMSPEDSSIYLCSVSRGPNYGYTFGSGTRLTVV.

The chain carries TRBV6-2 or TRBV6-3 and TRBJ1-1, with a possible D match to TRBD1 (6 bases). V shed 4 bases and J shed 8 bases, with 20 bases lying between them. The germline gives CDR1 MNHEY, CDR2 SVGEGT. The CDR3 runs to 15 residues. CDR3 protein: CASSSSQGRWREAFF. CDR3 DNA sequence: TGTGCCAGCAGTTCGTCACAGGGAAGATGGAGGGAAGCTTTCTTT.

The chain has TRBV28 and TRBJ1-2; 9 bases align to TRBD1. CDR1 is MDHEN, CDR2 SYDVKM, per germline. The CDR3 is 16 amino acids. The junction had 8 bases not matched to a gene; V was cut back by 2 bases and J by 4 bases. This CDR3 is CASSLSLTGGLYGYTF. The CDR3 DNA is TGTGCCAGCAGTTTAAGTCTGACAGGGGGTCTCTATGGCTACACCTTC.

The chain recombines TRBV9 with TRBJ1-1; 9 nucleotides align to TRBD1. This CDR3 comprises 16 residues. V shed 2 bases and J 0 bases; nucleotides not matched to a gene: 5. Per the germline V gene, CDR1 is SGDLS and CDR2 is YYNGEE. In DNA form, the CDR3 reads TGTGCCAGCAGCGTGCTATGGACAGGGGTGAACACTGAAGCTTTCTTT. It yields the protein CASSVLWTGVNTEAFF. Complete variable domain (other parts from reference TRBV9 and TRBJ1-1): DSGVTQTPKHLITATGQRVTLRCSPRSGDLSVYWYQQSLDQGLQFLIQYYNGEERAKGNILERFSAQQFPDLHSELNLSSLELGDSALYFCASSVLWTGVNTEAFFGQGTRLTVV.

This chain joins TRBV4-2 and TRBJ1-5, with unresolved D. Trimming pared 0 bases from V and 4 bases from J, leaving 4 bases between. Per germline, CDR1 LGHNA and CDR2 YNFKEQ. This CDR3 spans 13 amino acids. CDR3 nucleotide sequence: TGTGCCAGCAGCCAAGACTTTAATCAGCCCCAGCATTTT. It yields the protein CASSQDFNQPQHF.

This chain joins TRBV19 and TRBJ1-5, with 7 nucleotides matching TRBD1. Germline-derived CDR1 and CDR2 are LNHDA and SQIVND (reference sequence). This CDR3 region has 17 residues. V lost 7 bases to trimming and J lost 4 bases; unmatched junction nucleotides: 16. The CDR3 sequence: CASIDRGADRMNQPQHF. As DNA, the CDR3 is TGTGCCAGTATAGATCGAGGAGCGGACAGGATGAATCAGCCCCAGCATTTT.

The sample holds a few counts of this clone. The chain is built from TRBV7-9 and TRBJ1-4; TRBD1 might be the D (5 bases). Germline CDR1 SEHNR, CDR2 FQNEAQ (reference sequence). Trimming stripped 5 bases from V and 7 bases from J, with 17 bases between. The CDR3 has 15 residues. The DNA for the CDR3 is TGTGCCAGCAGCCGGGAGGCGGGGAGGGGTGAAAAACTGTTTTTT. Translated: CASSREAGRGEKLFF.

CDR3 DNA: TGCGCCAGCAGTCTTCCGGAGATATCCTACAATGAGCAGTTCTTC. Amino acid sequence: CASSLPEISYNEQFF. V gene TRBV5-1 combines with J gene TRBJ2-1, with unresolved D. Germline V gene lookup returns CDR1 SGHRS and CDR2 YFSETQ. The CDR3 has 15 residues. Trimming pared 5 bases from V and 1 base from J, leaving 13 bases between.

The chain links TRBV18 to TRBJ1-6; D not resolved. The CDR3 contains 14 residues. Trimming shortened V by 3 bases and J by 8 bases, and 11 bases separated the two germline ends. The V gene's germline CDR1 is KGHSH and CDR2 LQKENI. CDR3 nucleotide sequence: TGTGCCAGCTCACCCGCGTACCGAGATTCACCCCTCCACTTT. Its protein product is CASSPAYRDSPLHF.

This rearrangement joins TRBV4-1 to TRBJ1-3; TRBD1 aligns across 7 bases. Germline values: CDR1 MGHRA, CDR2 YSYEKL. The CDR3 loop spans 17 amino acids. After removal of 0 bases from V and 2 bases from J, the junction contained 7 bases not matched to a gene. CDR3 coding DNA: TGCGCCAGCAGCCAAGATCCCCAGGGGGATGCTGGAAACACCATATATTTT. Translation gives CASSQDPQGDAGNTIYF.

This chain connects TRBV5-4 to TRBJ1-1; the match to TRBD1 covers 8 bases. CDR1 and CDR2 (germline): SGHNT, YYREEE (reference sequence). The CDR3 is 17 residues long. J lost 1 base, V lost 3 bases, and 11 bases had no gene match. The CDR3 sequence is CASSSGQGPLGNTEAFF. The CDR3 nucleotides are TGTGCCAGCAGCTCAGGACAGGGACCCTTAGGGAACACTGAAGCTTTCTTT.

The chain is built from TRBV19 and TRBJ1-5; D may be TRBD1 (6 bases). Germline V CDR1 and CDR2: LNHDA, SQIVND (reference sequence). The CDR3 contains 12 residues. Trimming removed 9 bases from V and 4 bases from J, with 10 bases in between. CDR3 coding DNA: TGTGCCAGCTTCACAGGGAATCAGCCCCAGCATTTT. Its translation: CASFTGNQPQHF.

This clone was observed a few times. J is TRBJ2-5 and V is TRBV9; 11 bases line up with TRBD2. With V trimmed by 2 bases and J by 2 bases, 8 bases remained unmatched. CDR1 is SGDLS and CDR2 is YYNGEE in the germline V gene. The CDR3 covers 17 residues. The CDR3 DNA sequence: TGTGCCAGCAGCGTCGGTTTTAGCGGGAGGGGGCAAGAGACCCAGTACTTC. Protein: CASSVGFSGRGQETQYF.

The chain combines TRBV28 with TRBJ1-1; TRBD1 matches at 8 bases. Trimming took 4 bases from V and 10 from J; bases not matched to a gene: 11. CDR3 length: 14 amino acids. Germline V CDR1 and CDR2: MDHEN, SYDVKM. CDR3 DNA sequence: TGTGCCAGCAGTTCTTATGGGACAGGCCCGATAGCTTTCTTT. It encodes CASSSYGTGPIAFF.

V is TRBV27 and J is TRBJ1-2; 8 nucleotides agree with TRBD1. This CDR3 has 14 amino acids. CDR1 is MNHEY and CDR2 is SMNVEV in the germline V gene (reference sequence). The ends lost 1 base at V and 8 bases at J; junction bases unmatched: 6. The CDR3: CASSLLGRGRGYTF. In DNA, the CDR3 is TGTGCCAGCAGTTTATTGGGCAGGGGGCGGGGCTACACCTTC.

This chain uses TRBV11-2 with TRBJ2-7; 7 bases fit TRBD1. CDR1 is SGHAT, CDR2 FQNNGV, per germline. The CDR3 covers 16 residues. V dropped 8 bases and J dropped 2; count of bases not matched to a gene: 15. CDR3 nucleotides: TGTGCCAGCGGACCAGGGGGAAGCGGAATTCCCTACGAGCAGTACTTC. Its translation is CASGPGGSGIPYEQYF.

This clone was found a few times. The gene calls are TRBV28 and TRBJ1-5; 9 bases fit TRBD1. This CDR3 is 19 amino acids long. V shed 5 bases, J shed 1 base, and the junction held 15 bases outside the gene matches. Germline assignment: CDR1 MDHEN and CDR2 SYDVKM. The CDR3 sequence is CASSPLDRGKVRSNQPQHF. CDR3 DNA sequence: TGTGCCAGCAGTCCTTTAGACAGGGGGAAGGTGAGAAGCAATCAGCCCCAGCATTTT.

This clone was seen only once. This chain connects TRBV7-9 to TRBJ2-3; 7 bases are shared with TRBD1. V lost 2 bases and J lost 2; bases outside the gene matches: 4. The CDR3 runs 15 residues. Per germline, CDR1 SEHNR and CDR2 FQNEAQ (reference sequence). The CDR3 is CASSLFGTDTDTQYF. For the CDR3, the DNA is TGTGCCAGCAGCTTATTCGGGACAGACACAGATACGCAGTATTTT.

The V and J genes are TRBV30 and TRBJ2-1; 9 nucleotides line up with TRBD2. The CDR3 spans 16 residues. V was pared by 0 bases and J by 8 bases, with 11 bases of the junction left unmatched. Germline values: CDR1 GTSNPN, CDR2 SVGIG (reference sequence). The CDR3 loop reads CAWSVAGGRVRDEQFF. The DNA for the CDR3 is TGTGCCTGGAGTGTCGCCGGCGGGAGGGTCCGGGATGAGCAGTTCTTC.

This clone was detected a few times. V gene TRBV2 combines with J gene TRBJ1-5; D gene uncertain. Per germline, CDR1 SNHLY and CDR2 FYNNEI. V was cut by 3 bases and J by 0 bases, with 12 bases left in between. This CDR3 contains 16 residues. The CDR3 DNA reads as TGTGCCAGCAGTGACCAACACGGGTTTAGCAATCAGCCCCAGCATTTT. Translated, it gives CASSDQHGFSNQPQHF.

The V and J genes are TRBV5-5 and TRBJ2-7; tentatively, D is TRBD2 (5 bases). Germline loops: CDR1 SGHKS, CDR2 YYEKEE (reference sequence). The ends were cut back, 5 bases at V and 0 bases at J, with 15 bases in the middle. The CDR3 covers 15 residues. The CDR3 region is CASRRESTHSYEQYF. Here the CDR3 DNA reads TGTGCCAGCAGGAGGGAGTCCACTCACTCCTACGAGCAGTACTTC.

This CDR3 reads CASDGEGTTPPGEAFF. CDR3 in DNA: TGTGCCAGCGACGGTGAGGGCACGACACCCCCTGGGGAAGCTTTCTTT. The V and J genes are TRBV5-5 and TRBJ1-1; D not certain. The germline CDR1 and CDR2 sequences are SGHKS and YYEKEE (reference sequence). The CDR3 has 16 residues. Trimming removed 7 bases at V and 8 bases at J, with 27 bases between.

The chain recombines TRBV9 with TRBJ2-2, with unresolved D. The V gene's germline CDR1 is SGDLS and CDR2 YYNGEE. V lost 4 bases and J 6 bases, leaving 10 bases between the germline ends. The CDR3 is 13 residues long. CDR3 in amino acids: CASSPTRAGELFF. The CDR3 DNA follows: TGTGCCAGCAGCCCGACCCGGGCCGGGGAGCTGTTTTTT.

The CDR3 coding sequence is TGTGCCAGCAGTCCGGGACAGGGCCTTTCGCTTGTGGGCGCAAACACTGAAGCTTTCTTT. Translated: CASSPGQGLSLVGANTEAFF. The genes are TRBV6-6 and TRBJ1-1; TRBD1 agrees at 9 bases. The germline V gene has CDR1 MNHNY and CDR2 SVGAGI (reference sequence). The CDR3 totals 20 residues. Trimming cost V 5 bases and J 2 bases; bases outside gene matches: 21.

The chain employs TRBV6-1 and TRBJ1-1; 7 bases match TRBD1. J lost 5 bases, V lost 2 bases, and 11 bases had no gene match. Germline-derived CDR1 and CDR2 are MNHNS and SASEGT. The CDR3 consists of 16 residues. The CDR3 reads CASSEKNRGLETEAFF. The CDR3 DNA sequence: TGTGCCAGCAGTGAAAAGAATAGGGGGCTAGAAACTGAAGCTTTCTTT.

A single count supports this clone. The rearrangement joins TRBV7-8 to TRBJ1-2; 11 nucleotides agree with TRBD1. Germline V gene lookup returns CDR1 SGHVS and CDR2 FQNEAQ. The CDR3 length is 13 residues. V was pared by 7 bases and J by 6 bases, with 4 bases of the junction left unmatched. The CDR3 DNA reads TGTGCCAGCAACACGGGACAGGGGGATGGCTACACCTTC. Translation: CASNTGQGDGYTF. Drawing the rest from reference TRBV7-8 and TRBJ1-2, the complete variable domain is GAGVSQSPRYKVAKRGQDVALRCDPISGHVSLFWYQQALGQGPEFLTYFQNEAQLDKSGLPSDRFFAERPEGSVSTLKIQRTQQEDSAVYLCASNTGQGDGYTFGSGTRLTVV.

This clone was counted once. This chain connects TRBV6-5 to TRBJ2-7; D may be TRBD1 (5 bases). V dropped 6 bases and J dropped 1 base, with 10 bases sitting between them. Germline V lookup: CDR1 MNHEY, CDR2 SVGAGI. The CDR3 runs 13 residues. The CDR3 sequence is CASSVGQSYEQYF. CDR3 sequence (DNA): TGTGCCAGCAGCGTTGGACAATCCTACGAGCAGTACTTC.

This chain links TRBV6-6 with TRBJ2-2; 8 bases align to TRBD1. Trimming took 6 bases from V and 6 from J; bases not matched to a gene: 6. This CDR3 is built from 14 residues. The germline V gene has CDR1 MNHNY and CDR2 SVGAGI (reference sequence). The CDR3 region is CASSRTGSAGELFF. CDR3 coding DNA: TGTGCCAGCAGCCGGACAGGGAGCGCCGGGGAGCTGTTTTTT.